Below, 26 T cell receptor beta chains from the same sample are listed, as sequenced in a study of blood T cell repertoires in COVID-19. The protocol was immunoSEQ multiplex PCR, while the TCRdb copy is restricted to in-frame clones and leaves out a portion. The table has over 150,000 clones, around 90% seen once. What was sequenced was peripheral blood. Source of these receptors: a man over 45 who had recovered from COVID-19.

The chain uses TRBV7-7 and TRBJ2-2; perhaps TRBD1 as D (5 bases). V lost 5 bases, J lost 1 base, and 8 bases lay in between. Germline V CDR1 and CDR2: SSHAT, FNYEAQ (reference sequence). CDR3 length: 14 amino acids. In DNA, the CDR3 is TGTGCCAGCAGCATCGGACAGAACACCGGGGAGCTGTTTTTT. As protein: CASSIGQNTGELFF.

This chain links TRBV30 with TRBJ1-1; D might be TRBD1 (5 bases). CDR1 and CDR2 from the germline V gene are GTSNPN and SVGIG (reference sequence). The CDR3 spans 14 residues. V lost 4 bases, J lost 6 bases, and 18 bases lay in between. CDR3 in amino acids: CAWKAGQVRAEAFF. For the CDR3, the DNA is TGTGCCTGGAAGGCAGGGCAAGTCAGGGCTGAAGCTTTCTTT.

The chain employs TRBV3-1 (or the pseudogene TRBV3-2) and TRBJ2-1; 11 nucleotides line up with TRBD2. Germline lookup yields CDR1 LGHDT and CDR2 YNNKEL (reference sequence). The CDR3 extends over 15 amino acids. The trim removed 6 bases at V and 8 bases at J, leaving 9 bases unmatched. The CDR3 loop reads CASRTSGIAGDEQFF. For the CDR3, the DNA is TGTGCCAGCAGGACTAGCGGGATCGCGGGCGATGAGCAGTTCTTC.

This clone has a single count. The V call is TRBV7-9, the J call TRBJ2-7; TRBD1 matches 8 bases. The CDR3 runs to 14 residues. CDR1 is SEHNR and CDR2 is FQNEAQ in the germline V gene (reference sequence). After removal of 3 bases from V and 2 bases from J, the junction contained 3 bases not matched to a gene. CDR3 sequence reads: CASSFGTGTYEQYF. CDR3 in DNA: TGTGCCAGCAGCTTCGGGACAGGAACCTACGAGCAGTACTTC. Filled out from reference TRBV7-9 and TRBJ2-7, the complete variable domain reads DTGVSQNPRHKITKRGQNVTFRCDPISEHNRLYWYRQTLGQGPEFLTYFQNEAQLEKSRLLSDRFSAERPKGSFSTLEIQRTEQGDSAMYLCASSFGTGTYEQYFGPGTRLTVT.

This clone has just one count. The chain couples TRBV5-1 to TRBJ2-3, with D maybe TRBD1 (6 bases). Germline V gene lookup returns CDR1 SGHRS and CDR2 YFSETQ. This CDR3 contains 13 residues. V shed 3 bases and J shed 5 bases, with 10 bases lying between them. The CDR3 reads CASSWTAQDTQYF. The CDR3 DNA is TGCGCCAGCAGCTGGACAGCTCAAGATACGCAGTATTTT.

The CDR3, as DNA: TGTGCCAGCAGCCCTAGTGGAAAGATAGCGGGAGGGTTCCAAGAGACCCAGTACTTC. This translates into CASSPSGKIAGGFQETQYF. J is TRBJ2-5 and V is TRBV6-2 or TRBV6-3; 11 nucleotides line up with TRBD2. This CDR3 has 19 amino acids. Trimming took 6 bases from V and 1 from J; bases not matched to a gene: 16. In germline, CDR1 is MNHEY, CDR2 SVGEGT.

The chain uses TRBV6-2 or TRBV6-3 and TRBJ1-1; tentatively, D is TRBD1 (5 bases). Germline-derived CDR1 and CDR2 are MNHEY and SVGEGT. V lost 0 bases to trimming and J lost 0 bases, with 8 bases between them. This CDR3 contains 15 residues. As DNA, the CDR3 is TGTGCCAGCAGTTACTCGGGCAGGGTGAACACTGAAGCTTTCTTT. Its protein product is CASSYSGRVNTEAFF.

The genes are TRBV9 and TRBJ1-2; tentatively, D is TRBD1 (5 bases). The germline V gene has CDR1 SGDLS and CDR2 YYNGEE. The CDR3 sequence is 14 residues long. V was cut by 4 bases and J by 7 bases, with 17 bases left in between. CDR3 region: CASSPWGVRGGYTF. The CDR3 DNA is TGTGCCAGCAGCCCCTGGGGGGTTAGGGGTGGCTACACCTTC.

This sequence joins TRBV7-9 and TRBJ2-5; TRBD1 matches at 10 bases. V was clipped by 5 bases and J by 2 bases; unmatched bases: 5. The CDR3 runs to 15 residues. Germline values: CDR1 SEHNR, CDR2 FQNEAQ (reference sequence). The CDR3 DNA sequence: TGTGCCAGCAGCCCCCCGGGACAGGGGCAAGAGACCCAGTACTTC. It codes for CASSPPGQGQETQYF.

This chain links TRBV4-3 with TRBJ1-6; no definite D call. Germline V gene lookup returns CDR1 LGHNA and CDR2 YSLEER. The CDR3 is made up of 14 amino acids. V gave up 1 base and J gave up 3 bases, with 4 bases separating them. The CDR3 is CASSQGHYNSPLHF. CDR3 DNA: TGCGCCAGCAGCCAAGGGCACTATAATTCACCCCTCCACTTT.

The V call is TRBV5-4, the J call TRBJ2-7, with D possibly matching TRBD2 (5 bases). The CDR3 is made up of 14 amino acids. V shed 4 bases and J shed 7 bases, with 18 bases lying between them. Germline V gene lookup returns CDR1 SGHNT and CDR2 YYREEE (reference sequence). CDR3 nucleotides: TGTGCCAGCAGCCGCGAATCTAGCTATGGGGAGCAGTACTTC. It is translated as CASSRESSYGEQYF.

The CDR3, as DNA: TGTGCCAGCAGCACAGTTAACAGGGGGCGGCAAGAGACCCAGTACTTC. It codes for CASSTVNRGRQETQYF. V and J are TRBV7-2 and TRBJ2-5; 9 positions match TRBD1. Germline V gives CDR1 SGHTA, CDR2 FQGNSA. The CDR3 extends over 16 amino acids. V trimming: 5 bases; J trimming: 2 bases; junction bases outside the gene matches: 9.

The chain couples TRBV27 to TRBJ2-2; 10 bases are a match to TRBD2. The length of the CDR3 is 16 residues. CDR1 is MNHEY, CDR2 SMNVEV, per germline (reference sequence). J was trimmed by 4 bases and V by 5 bases; bases with no gene match: 7. As DNA, the CDR3 is TGTGCCAGCAGTCCCAGCGGGGGGGCCGTCACCGGGGAGCTGTTTTTT. Its translation: CASSPSGGAVTGELFF.

The sample holds one count of this clone. The chain recombines TRBV7-2 with TRBJ1-1, with D possibly TRBD1 on 5 matching bases. The CDR3 contains 13 residues. Germline V lookup: CDR1 SGHTA, CDR2 FQGNSA. Trimming left V 4 bases short and J 6 bases short, with 12 bases between. CDR3 DNA sequence: TGTGCCAGCAGCTCAGCGCAAGGGGCTGAAGCTTTCTTT. Translating gives CASSSAQGAEAFF. Supplemented by reference TRBV7-2 and TRBJ1-1, the full variable domain reads GAGVSQSPSNKVTEKGKDVELRCDPISGHTALYWYRQSLGQGLEFLIYFQGNSAPDKSGLPSDRFSAERTGGSVSTLTIQRTQQEDSAVYLCASSSAQGAEAFFGQGTRLTVV.

This chain links TRBV28 with TRBJ2-5, with 10 bases fitting TRBD1. Trimming cost V 5 bases and J 0 bases; bases outside gene matches: 6. Looked up from germline, CDR1 is MDHEN and CDR2 is SYDVKM. This CDR3 region has 16 residues. The CDR3 sequence: CASSPADRGHQETQYF. The CDR3 nucleotides are TGTGCCAGCAGTCCAGCAGACAGGGGGCACCAAGAGACCCAGTACTTC.

The chain combines TRBV29-1 with TRBJ2-3, with 15 bases identical to TRBD2. J was trimmed by 3 bases and V by 6 bases; bases with no gene match: 7. CDR3 size: 16 residues. The germline V gene encodes CDR1 SQVTM and CDR2 ANQGSEA. The CDR3 DNA reads as TGCAGCGTCACCGGGACTAGCGGGGGGCTTACAGATACGCAGTATTTT. Amino acid sequence: CSVTGTSGGLTDTQYF.

The chain couples TRBV18 to TRBJ1-2; TRBD1 matches at 12 bases. Germline loops: CDR1 KGHSH, CDR2 LQKENI. The J segment lost 5 bases and the V segment lost 0 bases, leaving 4 bases of the junction unmatched. The CDR3 spans 16 residues. Written as DNA, the CDR3 is TGTGCCAGCTCACCACCGCCGGGACAGGGGGCATATGGCTACACCTTC. Residues: CASSPPPGQGAYGYTF. Full variable domain (rest looked up from reference TRBV18 and TRBJ1-2): NAGVMQNPRHLVRRRGQEARLRCSPMKGHSHVYWYRQLPEEGLKFMVYLQKENIIDESGMPKERFSAEFPKEGPSILRIQQVVRGDSAAYFCASSPPPGQGAYGYTFGSGTRLTVV.

This clone was counted a single time. V gene TRBV18 combines with J gene TRBJ1-2, with TRBD1 as a possible D gene (5 bases). This CDR3 region has 15 residues. Germline loops: CDR1 KGHSH, CDR2 LQKENI. V was trimmed by 4 bases and J by 5 bases, leaving 17 bases between them. CDR3: CASSRQSREGYGYTF. The CDR3 bases are TGTGCCAGCTCACGGCAGTCCAGGGAAGGGTATGGCTACACCTTC.

The CDR3 bases are TGTGCCAGCAGCCCCCGGGGACAGGGGGCCTATAATGAAAAACTGTTTTTT. Translation: CASSPRGQGAYNEKLFF. The chain carries TRBV3-1 (or the pseudogene TRBV3-2) and TRBJ1-4, with 12 positions matching TRBD1. This CDR3 has 17 residues. Losses at the gene ends were 4 bases for V and 4 bases for J; bases not matched to a gene: 7. Germline lookup yields CDR1 LGHDT and CDR2 YNNKEL (reference sequence).

This chain links TRBV7-3 with TRBJ2-1; 8 positions match TRBD2. Trimming cost V 5 bases and J 8 bases; bases outside gene matches: 11. The CDR3 totals 15 residues. CDR1 is SGHTA, CDR2 FQGTGA, per germline. CDR3 sequence reads: CASSLLAAPPDEQFF. CDR3 nucleotide sequence: TGTGCCAGCAGCCTACTAGCGGCACCGCCTGATGAGCAGTTCTTC.

The chain employs TRBV13 and TRBJ2-1, with 9 nucleotides matching TRBD2. Germline V gives CDR1 PRHDT, CDR2 FYEKMQ (reference sequence). V lost 1 base, J lost 2 bases, and 6 bases stayed unmatched. This CDR3 has 17 residues. The CDR3 region has the DNA TGTGCCAGCAGCTTAGAAGGAGGCGGGGGGGCCTACAATGAGCAGTTCTTC. Amino acid sequence: CASSLEGGGGAYNEQFF.

In its sample, this clone was seen once. The chain uses TRBV7-2 and TRBJ2-7; a weak D match, TRBD2 (5 bases). Germline V gives CDR1 SGHTA, CDR2 FQGNSA. The CDR3 totals 16 residues. The V and J ends lost 1 base and 6 bases respectively, with 19 bases between them. The CDR3 here is CASSLGRGGGRFEQYF. CDR3 in DNA: TGTGCCAGCAGCTTAGGTCGAGGCGGAGGAAGGTTCGAGCAGTACTTC.

This chain joins TRBV5-5 and TRBJ2-5; weak D call: TRBD1 (6 bases). The CDR3 spans 13 residues. CDR1 SGHKS and CDR2 YYEKEE come from the germline V gene (reference sequence). Trimming stripped 2 bases from V and 4 bases from J, with 9 bases between. CDR3 DNA: TGTGCCAGCAGCTTACAGGGTGGAGAGACCCAGTACTTC. It encodes CASSLQGGETQYF.

The chain uses TRBV12-3 or TRBV12-4 and TRBJ2-2; D is unclear. The CDR3 contains 13 residues. Trimming pared 5 bases from V and 1 base from J, leaving 5 bases between. The CDR3 nucleotides read TGTGCCAGCAGTCACAGGAACACCGGGGAGCTGTTTTTT. Translation: CASSHRNTGELFF.

CDR3 coding DNA: TGTGCCAGCAGCGGGGGACAGCTATCCTACAATGAGCAGTTCTTC. This encodes CASSGGQLSYNEQFF. The V gene is TRBV21-1, the J gene TRBJ2-1; whether TRBD1, the table's D call, matches the DNA was not checked. TRBV21-1 corresponds to a pseudogene. This CDR3 is built from 15 residues.

The chain recombines TRBV6-6 with TRBJ1-1, with a tentative D call TRBD1 (6 bases). The V end was cut by 6 bases, the J end by 2 bases, with 10 bases between. CDR1 and CDR2 from the germline V gene are MNHNY and SVGAGI (reference sequence). The CDR3 sequence is 13 residues long. DNA of the CDR3: TGTGCCAGCAGCCAACAGGGCAACACTGAAGCTTTCTTT. Protein sequence: CASSQQGNTEAFF.